This T cell receptor (beta chain) was sequenced during a study of blood T cell repertoires in COVID-19. Study in general: Donors in the United States, Italy and Spain gave samples during acute or convalescent COVID-19. In each case, the material was cDNA or gDNA derived from T cells, B-cell-depleted T cells, or PBMCs.

CDR1 is SEHNR and CDR2 is FQNEAQ in the germline V gene (reference sequence). With 1 base removed from V and 6 bases from J, the gap between germline ends came to 10 bases. The CDR3 is 14 amino acids. The table lists this clone with a few counts. In the authors' methods: It was from reference gene primer amplification that nucleated cell counts were estimated. Only in-frame clones appear in the TCRdb table, and some are missing; sequencing was by immunoSEQ multiplex PCR. Clone size and V and J calls were adopted from that table, with D and trimming inferred from the DNA. The sample records a few hundred thousand clones, roughly 85% being singletons.

This receptor was obtained from a man in his sixties who had recovered from COVID-19. What was sequenced was peripheral blood. The chain joins TRBV7-9 to TRBJ1-5; D is possibly TRBD1 (5 bases). CDR3 amino acids: CASSLGQGGQPQHF. The CDR3, as DNA: TGTGCCAGCAGCTTAGGGCAGGGCGGTCAGCCCCAGCATTTT.